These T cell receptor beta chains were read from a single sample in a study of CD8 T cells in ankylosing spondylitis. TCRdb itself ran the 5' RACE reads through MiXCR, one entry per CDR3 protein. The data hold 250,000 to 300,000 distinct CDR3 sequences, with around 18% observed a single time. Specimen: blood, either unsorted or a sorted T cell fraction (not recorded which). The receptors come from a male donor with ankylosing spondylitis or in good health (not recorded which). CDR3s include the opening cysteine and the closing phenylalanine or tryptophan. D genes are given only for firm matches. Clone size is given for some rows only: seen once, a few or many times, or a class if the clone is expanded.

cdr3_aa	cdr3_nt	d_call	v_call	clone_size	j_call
CASSMSHQGYQPQHF	TGTGCCAGTAGTATGTCCCACCAGGGGTATCAGCCCCAGCATTTT	.	TRBV19	few	TRBJ1-5
CASSLGSESGELFF	TGTGCCAGCAGCTTAGGATCGGAGTCCGGGGAGCTGTTTTTT	.	TRBV7-6	many	TRBJ2-2
CASSKSSGSNQPQHF	TGTGCCAGCAGCAAGAGTTCGGGCAGCAATCAGCCCCAGCATTTT	.	TRBV21-1	.	TRBJ1-5
CASSNGQAKETQYF	TGCGCCAGCAGCAACGGACAGGCAAAAGAGACCCAGTACTTC	TRBD1	TRBV5-1	.	TRBJ2-5
CASTDGYRGELFF	TGTGCCAGCACCGACGGGTACCGAGGGGAGCTGTTTTTT	.	TRBV6-1	.	TRBJ2-2
CATGRGQVDTGELFF	TGTGCCACCGGCAGAGGACAGGTAGACACCGGGGAGCTGTTTTTT	TRBD1	TRBV15	.	TRBJ2-2
CATSRRAGVGTYQETQYF	TGTGCCACCAGCAGAAGGGCAGGGGTTGGGACTTACCAAGAGACCCAGTACTTC	.	TRBV15	many	TRBJ2-5
CASSLEGVGETQYF	TGCGCCAGCAGCTTGGAAGGGGTCGGAGAGACCCAGTACTTC	.	TRBV5-1	many	TRBJ2-5
CASSYQFGELFF	TGTGCCAGCAGTTACCAATTCGGGGAGCTGTTTTTT	.	TRBV6-5	.	TRBJ2-2
CASSLAGPGGQPQHF	TGTGCCAGCAGTTTAGCTGGCCCAGGAGGACAGCCCCAGCATTTT	.	TRBV12-3/TRBV12-4	.	TRBJ1-5
CATSVSIAVSTDTQYF	TGTGCCACCAGCGTCTCAATAGCGGTGAGCACAGATACGCAGTATTTT	.	TRBV15	.	TRBJ2-3
CASSLNSGQETQYF	TGTGCCAGCAGCTTAAATTCAGGCCAAGAGACCCAGTACTTC	.	TRBV7-3	.	TRBJ2-5
CASSLVLGSGVGYTF	TGTGCCAGCAGTTTAGTTCTAGGAAGCGGGGTTGGCTACACCTTC	.	TRBV12-3/TRBV12-4	.	TRBJ1-2
CASSPDREKLFF	TGTGCCAGCAGCCCCGACAGGGAAAAACTGTTTTTT	.	TRBV27	few	TRBJ1-4
CASSPRGGNTEAFF	TGTGCCAGCAGTCCACGCGGGGGGAACACTGAAGCTTTCTTT	.	TRBV6-1	few	TRBJ1-1
CASSFYRNTGELFF	TGTGCCAGCAGCTTTTACAGAAACACCGGGGAGCTGTTTTTT	.	TRBV7-8	many	TRBJ2-2
CASSPRTSGRLADTQYF	TGTGCCAGCAGCCCACGGACTAGCGGGAGATTAGCAGATACGCAGTATTTT	TRBD2	TRBV7-9	.	TRBJ2-3
CASSLGLDTDTQYF	TGCGCCAGCAGCTTGGGACTTGACACAGATACGCAGTATTTT	.	TRBV5-1	many	TRBJ2-3
CASKQTGNTEAFF	TGTGCCAGCAAGCAGACAGGGAACACTGAAGCTTTCTTT	.	TRBV6-1	few	TRBJ1-1
CSVLGPDDTKNIQYF	TGCAGCGTTTTAGGCCCGGACGATACCAAAAACATTCAGTACTTC	.	TRBV29-1	once	TRBJ2-4
CSATHLAKNIQYF	TGCAGTGCCACCCATCTAGCCAAAAACATTCAGTACTTC	.	TRBV20-1	few	TRBJ2-4
CARSPGGVDVTEAFF	TGTGCCAGAAGCCCCGGAGGCGTGGATGTCACTGAAGCTTTCTTT	.	TRBV7-3	.	TRBJ1-1
CASIRGYDQPQHF	TGTGCCAGCATTAGGGGCTACGATCAGCCCCAGCATTTT	.	TRBV28	.	TRBJ1-5
CASNLRLQNTEAFF	TGCGCCAGCAACTTAAGGTTACAGAACACTGAAGCTTTCTTT	.	TRBV5-1	once	TRBJ1-1
CSASRGWLGARTEAFF	TGCAGTGCTAGCCGGGGATGGTTAGGGGCGAGGACTGAAGCTTTCTTT	.	TRBV20-1	.	TRBJ1-1
CASSDRWGYTF	TGTGCCAGCAGTGACCGGTGGGGCTACACCTTC	.	TRBV6-4	.	TRBJ1-2
CAISESANTGELFF	TGTGCCATCAGTGAGTCGGCGAACACCGGGGAGCTGTTTTTT	.	TRBV10-3	many	TRBJ2-2
CASSVGSNQETQYF	TGTGCCAGCAGCGTAGGTAGCAACCAAGAGACCCAGTACTTC	.	TRBV9	.	TRBJ2-5
CASNVGVLTDTQYF	TGTGCCAGCAACGTCGGCGTACTCACAGATACGCAGTATTTT	.	TRBV12-3/TRBV12-4	few	TRBJ2-3
CASSLGEWGKRPGELFF	TGCGCCAGCAGCTTGGGAGAATGGGGGAAACGTCCCGGGGAGCTGTTTTTT	.	TRBV5-1	few	TRBJ2-2
CASSMGLAAPQYF	TGTGCCAGCAGCATGGGACTAGCGGCGCCCCAGTACTTC	TRBD2	TRBV7-2	.	TRBJ2-5
CATYEESQETQYF	TGTGCCACCTACGAGGAAAGCCAAGAGACCCAGTACTTC	.	TRBV19	.	TRBJ2-5
CASSPRLAGNEQFF	TGTGCCAGCAGCCCCCGGCTAGCGGGAAATGAGCAGTTCTTC	TRBD2	TRBV2	.	TRBJ2-1
CATSRDQGGNEAFF	TGTGCCACCAGCAGAGATCAAGGGGGAAATGAAGCTTTCTTT	.	TRBV15	few	TRBJ1-1
CASSLDGEGGPFF	TGCGCCAGCAGCTTGGATGGGGAGGGCGGTCCTTTCTTT	.	TRBV5-1	few	TRBJ1-1
CASSLAGATNEKLFF	TGCGCCAGCAGCTTGGCAGGAGCAACTAATGAAAAACTGTTTTTT	.	TRBV5-1	.	TRBJ1-4
CASSLQGETEAFF	TGTGCCAGCAGCTTGCAGGGAGAGACTGAAGCTTTCTTT	.	TRBV5-5	.	TRBJ1-1
CSVGLSSYNEQFF	TGCAGCGTTGGGCTCAGCTCCTACAATGAGCAGTTCTTC	.	TRBV29-1	many	TRBJ2-1
CSVSTGVETQYF	TGCAGCGTTTCGACAGGGGTTGAGACCCAGTACTTC	TRBD1	TRBV29-1	.	TRBJ2-5
CATSRDPPNEQFF	TGTGCCACCAGCAGAGACCCACCAAATGAGCAGTTCTTC	.	TRBV15	few	TRBJ2-1
CAISGLAGAATNTGELFF	TGTGCCATCAGTGGACTAGCGGGAGCGGCAACGAACACCGGGGAGCTGTTTTTT	TRBD2	TRBV10-3	.	TRBJ2-2